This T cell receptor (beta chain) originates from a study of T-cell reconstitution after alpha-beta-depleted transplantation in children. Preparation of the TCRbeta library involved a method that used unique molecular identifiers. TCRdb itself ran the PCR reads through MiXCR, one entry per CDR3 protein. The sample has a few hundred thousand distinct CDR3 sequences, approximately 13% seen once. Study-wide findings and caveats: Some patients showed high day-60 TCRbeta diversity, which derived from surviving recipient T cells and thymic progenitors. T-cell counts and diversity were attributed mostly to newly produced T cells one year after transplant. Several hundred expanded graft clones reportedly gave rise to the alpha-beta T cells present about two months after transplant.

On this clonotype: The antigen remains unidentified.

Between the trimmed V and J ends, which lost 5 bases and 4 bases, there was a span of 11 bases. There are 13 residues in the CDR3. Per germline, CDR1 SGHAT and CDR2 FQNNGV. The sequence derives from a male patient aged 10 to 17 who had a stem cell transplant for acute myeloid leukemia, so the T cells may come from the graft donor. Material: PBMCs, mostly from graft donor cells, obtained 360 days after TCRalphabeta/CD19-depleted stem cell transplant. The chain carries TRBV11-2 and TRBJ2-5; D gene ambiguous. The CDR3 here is CASSLTLAETQYF. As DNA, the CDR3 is TGTGCCAGCAGCCTGACCTTAGCAGAGACCCAGTACTTC.